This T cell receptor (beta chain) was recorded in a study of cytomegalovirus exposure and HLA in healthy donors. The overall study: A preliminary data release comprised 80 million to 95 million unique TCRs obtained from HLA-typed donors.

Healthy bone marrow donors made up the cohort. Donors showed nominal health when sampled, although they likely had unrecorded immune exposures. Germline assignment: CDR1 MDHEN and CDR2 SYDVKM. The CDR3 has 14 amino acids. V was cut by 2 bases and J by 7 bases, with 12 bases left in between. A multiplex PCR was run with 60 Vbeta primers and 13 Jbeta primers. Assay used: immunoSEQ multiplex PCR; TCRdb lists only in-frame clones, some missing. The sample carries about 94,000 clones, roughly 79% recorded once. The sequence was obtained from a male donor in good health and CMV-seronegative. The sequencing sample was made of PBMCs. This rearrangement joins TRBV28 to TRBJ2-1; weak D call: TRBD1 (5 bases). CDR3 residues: CASSLGQGRNEQFF. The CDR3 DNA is TGTGCCAGCAGTTTAGGGCAGGGCCGGAATGAGCAGTTCTTC. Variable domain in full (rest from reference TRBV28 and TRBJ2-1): DVKVTQSSRYLVKRTGEKVFLECVQDMDHENMFWYRQDPGLGLRLIYFSYDVKMKEKGDIPEGYSVSREKKERFSLILESASTNQTSMYLCASSLGQGRNEQFFGPGTRLTVL.